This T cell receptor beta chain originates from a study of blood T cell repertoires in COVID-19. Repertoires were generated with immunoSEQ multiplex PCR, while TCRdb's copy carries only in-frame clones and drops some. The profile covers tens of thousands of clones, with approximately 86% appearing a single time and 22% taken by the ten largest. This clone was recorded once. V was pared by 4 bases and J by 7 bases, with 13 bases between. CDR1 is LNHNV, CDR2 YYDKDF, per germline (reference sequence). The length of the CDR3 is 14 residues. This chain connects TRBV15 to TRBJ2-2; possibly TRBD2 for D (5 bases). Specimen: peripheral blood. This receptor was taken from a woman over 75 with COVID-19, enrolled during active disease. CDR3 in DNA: TGTGCCACCAGCACACTAGGTGGCCTCGGGGAGCTGTTTTTT. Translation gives CATSTLGGLGELFF. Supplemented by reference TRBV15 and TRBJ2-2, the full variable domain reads DAMVIQNPRYQVTQFGKPVTLSCSQTLNHNVMYWYQQKSSQAPKLLFHYYDKDFNNEADTPDNFQSRRPNTSFCFLDIRSPGLGDTAMYLCATSTLGGLGELFFGEGSRLTVL.